The 5 T cell receptor beta chains below were found in one sample sequenced in a study of T-cell memory formation after mild COVID-19. In TCRdb, the 5' RACE reads were re-called with MiXCR into one record per CDR3 protein. Of fewer than 350,000 distinct CDR3 sequences in the sample, under 20% were seen once. The sequenced sample was PBMCs or a T cell subset sorted from them (not recorded which). The receptor source for this set is a man between 18 and 35 years old who had mild COVID-19 (a few samples of this study predate the infection). Cell type and time point are not known.

This sequence joins TRBV6-5 and TRBJ2-7; either TRBD1 or TRBD2 may fit D (6 bases each). Per the germline V gene, CDR1 is MNHEY and CDR2 is SVGAGI. The CDR3 extends over 17 amino acids. Trimming left V 2 bases short and J 2 bases short, with 19 bases between. The CDR3 loop reads CASSYRRPGARAYEQYV. In DNA, the CDR3 is TGTGCCAGCAGTTACCGGCGGCCGGGGGCAAGGGCCTACGAGCAGTACGTC.

The chain couples TRBV5-1 to TRBJ1-1; D might be TRBD1 (6 bases). The length of the CDR3 is 15 residues. Between the trimmed V and J ends, which lost 4 bases and 3 bases, there was a span of 16 bases. Germline CDR1 SGHRS, CDR2 YFSETQ. For the CDR3, the DNA is TGCGCCAGCAGCATCTTATCCAGGGGAGACACTGAAGCTTTCTTT. It yields the protein CASSILSRGDTEAFF.

This chain joins TRBV3-1 and TRBJ2-1; 8 bases map to TRBD1. The CDR3 is made up of 16 amino acids. Germline CDR1 is LGHDT and CDR2 is YNNKEL (reference sequence). Trimming took 0 bases from V and 8 from J; bases not matched to a gene: 9. In DNA, the CDR3 is TGTGCCAGCAGCCAAGATTCAGGACAGGGCACCTATGAGCAGTTCTTC. It specifies CASSQDSGQGTYEQFF.

The chain is built from TRBV10-3 and TRBJ1-5; D not certain. The CDR3 spans 13 residues. Trimming took 7 bases from V and 4 from J, leaving 11 bases between them. Germline V lookup: CDR1 ENHRY, CDR2 SYGVKD. The CDR3 sequence is CAINPDFNQPQHF. The CDR3 DNA follows: TGTGCCATCAATCCAGACTTTAATCAGCCCCAGCATTTT.

The V gene is TRBV5-1, the J gene TRBJ1-1, with a possible D match to TRBD1 (5 bases). Trimming removed 2 bases at V and 4 bases at J, with 15 bases between. CDR1 is SGHRS, CDR2 YFSETQ, per germline. The length of the CDR3 is 15 residues. The DNA for the CDR3 is TGCGCCAGCAGCTTTTGGGCCTCGGGGACCACTGAAGCTTTCTTT. The encoded protein is CASSFWASGTTEAFF.